The rows below give T cell receptor beta chains drawn from one sample of a study of OX40 agonist ivuxolimab in advanced cancers. This table comes from immunoSEQ multiplex PCR, and its TCRdb copy is limited to in-frame clones, with some not included. This table has 65,000 to 85,000 clones, approximately 85% appearing once. Sequences were derived from CD4+ or CD8+ T cells sorted from blood, sampled in a trial of the OX40 agonist ivuxolimab. The receptors derive from an adult with an advanced solid tumor such as melanoma, head and neck, liver or kidney cancer. Each CDR3 is given with its conserved first and last residue.

v_gene,CDR3aa
TRBV9,CASSAQGGGETQYF
TRBV2,CASSKRGQRYGYTF
TRBV7-9,CASSLSLTGEQYF
TRBV27,CASSQGAPYEQYF
TRBV15,CATSRVGEQPQHF
TRBV5-5,CASSIETTSTDTQYF
TRBV30,CAWRIPVRPYNEQFF
TRBV18,CASSPVINPRGNQPQHF
TRBV5-1,CASRRGQGDNEQFF
TRBV20-1,CSATLAGPQHF
TRBV2,CASRKGVDTQYF
TRBV6-5,CASSNGERPQHF
TRBV4-1,CASSQDPGRRANYGYTF
TRBV4-2,CASSQDLRRGLFTFF
TRBV4-1,CASSPILFDTGELFF
TRBV11-2,CATGFTNTEAFF
TRBV5-4,CASSFQAMNTEAFF
TRBV11-3,CASSLRQGAIYEQYF
TRBV18,CASSPGQNANTEAFF
TRBV5-1,CASSLGPMYEQYF
TRBV5-4,CASRSGQVGTGELFF
TRBV5-4,CASSLWGQGAETQYF
TRBV28,CASSIRGAKNIQYF
TRBV28,CASRTSGTGSLGETQYF
TRBV5-1,CASSDQPGQMNTEAFF
TRBV5-5,CASSPAQGGYEQYF
TRBV6-1,CASMTGTGGAYGYTF
TRBV5-6,CASSLYREDSPLHF
TRBV27,CASSLGGQGAGEQYF
TRBV7-8,CASSLGVRGEQFF
TRBV19,CASSMQQGNQPQHF
TRBV5-1,CASSFLGRTQETQYF
TRBV19,CASSQVLGPRETQYF
TRBV4-3,CASSQDVRGSDGGYTF
TRBV5-4,CASSLGQGSEKLFF
TRBV7-9,CASSPGPSEQYF